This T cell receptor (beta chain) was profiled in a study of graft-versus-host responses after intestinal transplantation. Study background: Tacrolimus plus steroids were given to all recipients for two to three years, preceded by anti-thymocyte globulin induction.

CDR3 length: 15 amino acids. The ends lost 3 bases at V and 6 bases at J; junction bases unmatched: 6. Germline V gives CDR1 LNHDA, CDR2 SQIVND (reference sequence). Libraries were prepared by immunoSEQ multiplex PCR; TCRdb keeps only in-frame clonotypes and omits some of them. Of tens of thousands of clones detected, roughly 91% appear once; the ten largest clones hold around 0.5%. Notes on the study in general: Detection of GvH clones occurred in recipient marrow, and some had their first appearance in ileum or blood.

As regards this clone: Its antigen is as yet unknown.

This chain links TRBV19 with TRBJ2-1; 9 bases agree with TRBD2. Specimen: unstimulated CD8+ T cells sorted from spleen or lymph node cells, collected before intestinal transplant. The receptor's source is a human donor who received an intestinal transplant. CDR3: CASSIAGGPGNEQFF. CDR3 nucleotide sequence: TGTGCCAGTAGTATCGCGGGAGGGCCGGGCAATGAGCAGTTCTTC. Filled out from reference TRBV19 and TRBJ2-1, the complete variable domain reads DGGITQSPKYLFRKEGQNVTLSCEQNLNHDAMYWYRQDPGQGLRLIYYSQIVNDFQKGDIAEGYSVSREKKESFPLTVTSAQKNPTAFYLCASSIAGGPGNEQFFGPGTRLTVL.